This T cell receptor (beta chain) was retrieved from a study of long-term antiretroviral therapy in people with HIV. Points on this clone: Its antigen is not identified.

The CDR3 spans 14 residues. CDR1 is SGHRS, CDR2 YFSETQ, per germline. Broader study findings: Clonal expansions arising prior to ART prevailed in the repertoire at every time point.

At survey level, the immunoSEQ assay was run in its v3.0 version. Sequencing set out to capture about 40,000-55,000 T-cell genomes per sample. The repertoire was sequenced with immunoSEQ multiplex PCR; TCRdb's copy has only in-frame clones and lacks some. Here the sample spans roughly 33,000 clones, approximately 97% being singletons. This specimen was unsorted PBMCs, taken 6.9 years after starting antiretroviral therapy. This TCR was sampled from a man aged 30-40 years with HIV. The chain has TRBV5-1 and TRBJ2-5; tentatively, D is TRBD1 (6 bases). The DNA end is a closer match to TRBJ2-7, so the J assignment may be wrong. CDR3 region: CASSFDGTFYEQYF. CDR3 DNA: TGCGCCAGCAGCTTCGATGGGACATTCTACGAGCAGTACTTC.